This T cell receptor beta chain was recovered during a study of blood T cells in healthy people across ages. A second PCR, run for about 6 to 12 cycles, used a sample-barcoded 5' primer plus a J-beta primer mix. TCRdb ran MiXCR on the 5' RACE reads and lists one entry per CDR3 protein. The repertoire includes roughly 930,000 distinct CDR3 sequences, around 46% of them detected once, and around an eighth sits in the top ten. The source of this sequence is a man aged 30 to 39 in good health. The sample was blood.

The chain's CDR3 is CSVVTGGDEQYF. The CDR3 DNA reads as TGCAGCGTTGTAACAGGAGGCGACGAGCAGTACTTC. The genes are TRBV29-1 and TRBJ2-4; TRBD1 or TRBD2 may be the D gene (5 bases each). The better agreement between TRBJ2-7 and the DNA end casts doubt on the J call. Germline loops: CDR1 SQVTM, CDR2 ANQGSEA. This CDR3 spans 12 amino acids.